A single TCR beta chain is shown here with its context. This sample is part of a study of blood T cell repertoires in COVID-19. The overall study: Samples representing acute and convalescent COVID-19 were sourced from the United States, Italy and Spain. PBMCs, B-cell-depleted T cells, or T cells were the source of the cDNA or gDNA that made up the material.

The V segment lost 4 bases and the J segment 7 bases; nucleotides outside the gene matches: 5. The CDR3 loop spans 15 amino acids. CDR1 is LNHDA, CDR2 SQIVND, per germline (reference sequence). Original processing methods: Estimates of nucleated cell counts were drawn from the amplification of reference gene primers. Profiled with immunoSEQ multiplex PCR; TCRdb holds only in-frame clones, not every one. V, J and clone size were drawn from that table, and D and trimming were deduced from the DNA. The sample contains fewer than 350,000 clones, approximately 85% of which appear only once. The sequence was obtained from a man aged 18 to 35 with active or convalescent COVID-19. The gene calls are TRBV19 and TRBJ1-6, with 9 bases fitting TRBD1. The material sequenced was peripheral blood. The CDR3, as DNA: TGTGCCAGTAGTAGGACAGGGGTTAGCAATTCACCCCTCCACTTT. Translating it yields CASSRTGVSNSPLHF.